The present T cell receptor beta chain was sequenced within a study of T cells after yellow fever vaccination. The V end was cut by 5 bases, the J end by 1 base, with 11 bases between. Germline loops: CDR1 SGHRS, CDR2 YFSETQ. The CDR3 contains 14 residues. Template switching with 5'RACE generated the TCR cDNA and added a universal primer site and UMIs. One entry per CDR3 protein, called by TCRdb with MiXCR from the 5' RACE reads. Here the sample spans about 580,000 distinct CDR3 sequences, around a sixth being singletons. This clonotype came up a few times. The chain combines TRBV5-1 with TRBJ2-3, with D uncertain. This TCR was sampled from a man aged 18 to 29 who received the YFV17D yellow fever vaccine. This material consisted of PBMCs, taken around 5 days after the first yellow fever vaccination. CDR3: CASSPLGRTDTQYF. The CDR3 DNA reads as TGCGCCAGCAGTCCGCTCGGGCGCACAGATACGCAGTATTTT.